The 18 T cell receptor beta chains below come from one sample, sequenced in a study of shared clonotypes between healthy human individuals. Clones were sequenced by immunoSEQ multiplex PCR, and TCRdb holds only the in-frame ones, with some missing. The sample holds about 2.4 million clones, approximately 93% seen once. The sequenced material came from naive CD4+ T cells from PBMCs. Subset here: CD45RA+ positively selected. Receptors were obtained from a man between 18 and 35 years old in good health. Some clones in this sample may be carry-over from other donors' samples.

V is TRBV6-1 and J is TRBJ2-7; 10 bases fit TRBD2. The CDR3 extends over 16 amino acids. The germline V gene has CDR1 MNHNS and CDR2 SASEGT. V gave up 2 bases and J gave up 2 bases; unmatched junction bases: 6. CDR3 in DNA: TGTGCCAGCAGTGAAAGGACTAGCGGAGCTACCTACGAGCAGTACTTC. Encoded protein: CASSERTSGATYEQYF.

The chain is built from TRBV2 and TRBJ2-7; maybe TRBD1 (6 bases). The CDR3 spans 14 residues. V dropped 3 bases and J dropped 2 bases, with 11 bases sitting between them. Germline V lookup: CDR1 SNHLY, CDR2 FYNNEI. CDR3 loop: CASSDQGITYEQYF. The CDR3 DNA follows: TGTGCCAGCAGTGACCAGGGGATTACCTACGAGCAGTACTTC.

This CDR3 reads CASSVADQHYEQYF. The CDR3 region has the DNA TGTGCCAGCAGTGTGGCGGACCAACACTACGAGCAGTACTTC. This chain joins TRBV2 and TRBJ2-7; D unclear. The CDR3 length is 14 residues. Germline CDR1 SNHLY, CDR2 FYNNEI. V lost 4 bases, J lost 3 bases, and 13 bases lay in between. Looking up the rest from reference TRBV2 and TRBJ2-7 gives the full variable domain: EPEVTQTPSHQVTQMGQEVILRCVPISNHLYFYWYRQILGQKVEFLVSFYNNEISEKSEIFDDQFSVERPDGSNFTLKIRSTKLEDSAMYFCASSVADQHYEQYFGPGTRLTVT.

A single count supports this clone. Other nucleotide sequences from this sample produce the same CDR3. The chain carries TRBV6-5 and TRBJ1-1; 9 bases are shared with TRBD1. The germline V gene has CDR1 MNHEY and CDR2 SVGAGI. CDR3 size: 15 residues. The junction had 8 bases not matched to a gene; V was cut back by 4 bases and J by 5 bases. In nucleotides, the CDR3 is TGTGCCAGCAGTTCTCGACAGGGGGGTGCGACTGAAGCTTTCTTT. Its translation is CASSSRQGGATEAFF.

The chain uses TRBV5-6 and TRBJ2-5, with TRBD2 matching over 7 bases. Germline-derived CDR1 and CDR2 are SGHDT and YYEEEE. The CDR3 consists of 16 residues. Unmatched junction bases numbered 12, after V lost 3 bases and J lost 4 bases. Written as DNA, the CDR3 is TGTGCCAGCAGCTCGGGCAGACTAGCCAGTAGAGAGACCCAGTACTTC. This sequence encodes CASSSGRLASRETQYF.

The chain employs TRBV6-1 and TRBJ2-3; D unresolved. Trimming took 6 bases from V and 1 from J, leaving 14 bases between them. The CDR3 has 15 residues. The germline CDR1 and CDR2 sequences are MNHNS and SASEGT. The CDR3 reads CASSRRVTGTDTQYF. In DNA, the CDR3 is TGTGCCAGCAGCCGTCGGGTTACTGGCACAGATACGCAGTATTTT.

This clone was counted a single time. J is TRBJ1-2 and V is TRBV7-8, with 7 bases identical to TRBD1. Trimming at V came to 2 bases and at J to 3 bases, leaving 6 bases not matched to a gene. The germline CDR1 and CDR2 sequences are SGHVS and FQNEAQ. This CDR3 has 15 residues. CDR3 nucleotide sequence: TGTGCCAGCAGCTTAAGAGAGGGGACAGACTATGGCTACACCTTC. Encoded protein: CASSLREGTDYGYTF.

The V and J genes are TRBV18 and TRBJ1-3, with D unclear. V lost 5 bases and J lost 4, with 12 bases in between. The CDR3 sequence is 14 residues long. Germline V lookup: CDR1 KGHSH, CDR2 LQKENI. The CDR3 is CASSTGDRGNTIYF. The CDR3 DNA sequence: TGTGCCAGCTCAACGGGAGATAGAGGAAACACCATATATTTT.

The chain is built from TRBV2 and TRBJ2-1; no clear D gene. Trimming took off 4 bases at V and 5 bases at J, with 9 bases between the two ends. The length of the CDR3 is 13 residues. Germline CDR1 SNHLY, CDR2 FYNNEI. The CDR3 spells CASSVSRNNEQFF. DNA for the CDR3: TGTGCCAGCAGTGTTTCCAGAAACAATGAGCAGTTCTTC. The variable domain in full, completed from reference TRBV2 and TRBJ2-1, reads EPEVTQTPSHQVTQMGQEVILRCVPISNHLYFYWYRQILGQKVEFLVSFYNNEISEKSEIFDDQFSVERPDGSNFTLKIRSTKLEDSAMYFCASSVSRNNEQFFGPGTRLTVL.

CDR3 nucleotides: TGCGCCAGCAGCCCACGACTAGCGGGGCCAGGGGTGGGCGGCACAGATACGCAGTATTTT. As protein: CASSPRLAGPGVGGTDTQYF. This chain joins TRBV4-3 and TRBJ2-3; TRBD2 aligns across 11 bases. CDR1 and CDR2 from the germline V gene are LGHNA and YSLEER. With 4 bases clipped from V and 1 base from J, the junction kept 16 bases outside the gene matches. The CDR3 sequence is 20 residues long.

About this clone: This sample also contains other DNA sequences that code for the same CDR3. J is TRBJ1-3 and V is TRBV5-1; D is unresolved. Germline V CDR1 and CDR2: SGHRS, YFSETQ. V lost 0 bases, J lost 1 base, and 8 bases lay in between. This CDR3 contains 15 residues. CDR3 sequence reads: CASSLGALSGNTIYF. CDR3 coding DNA: TGCGCCAGCAGCTTGGGGGCCTTATCTGGAAACACCATATATTTT. Combining the CDR3 with reference TRBV5-1 and TRBJ1-3 gives the whole variable domain KAGVTQTPRYLIKTRGQQVTLSCSPISGHRSVSWYQQTPGQGLQFLFEYFSETQRNKGNFPGRFSGRQFSNSRSEMNVSTLELGDSALYLCASSLGALSGNTIYFGEGSWLTVV.

V usage is TRBV6-6 and J usage is TRBJ1-5; D unresolved. Looked up from germline, CDR1 is MNHNY and CDR2 is SVGAGI (reference sequence). The V end lost 2 bases, the J end lost 0 bases, and 5 bases lay between the germline ends. The CDR3 totals 14 residues. DNA for the CDR3: TGTGCCAGCAGTTACACAAGTAGCAATCAGCCCCAGCATTTT. Translated: CASSYTSSNQPQHF.

The chain employs TRBV11-1 and TRBJ2-3; D may be TRBD1 or TRBD2 (6 bases each). This CDR3 is 13 amino acids long. The V gene lost 6 bases and the J gene lost 2 bases, with 9 bases spanning the gap. Germline loops: CDR1 SGHAT, CDR2 FQDESV (reference sequence). The CDR3 is CASSRGLTDTQYF. CDR3 in DNA: TGTGCCAGCAGTCGGGGGCTCACAGATACGCAGTATTTT.

The chain joins TRBV28 to TRBJ1-3; D is ambiguous. The CDR3 length is 15 residues. Germline lookup yields CDR1 MDHEN and CDR2 SYDVKM. Trimming took 0 bases from V and 3 from J, leaving 9 bases between them. Here the CDR3 DNA reads TGTGCCAGCAGTTTATGGGGCGGAGGTGGAAACACCATATATTTT. It codes for CASSLWGGGGNTIYF. Together with reference TRBV28 and TRBJ1-3, the CDR3 gives the full variable domain: DVKVTQSSRYLVKRTGEKVFLECVQDMDHENMFWYRQDPGLGLRLIYFSYDVKMKEKGDIPEGYSVSREKKERFSLILESASTNQTSMYLCASSLWGGGGNTIYFGEGSWLTVV.

This clone was seen only once. The rearrangement links TRBV7-8 to TRBJ2-7; D may be TRBD1 (6 bases). The V end lost 5 bases, the J end lost 6 bases, and 20 bases lay between the germline ends. The germline CDR1 and CDR2 sequences are SGHVS and FQNEAQ. This CDR3 has 15 amino acids. The CDR3 DNA follows: TGTGCCAGCAGCCCAGGGGCTTCTACGTGGCTCGAGCAGTACTTC. Protein: CASSPGASTWLEQYF.

The rearrangement uses TRBV7-2 and TRBJ2-7, with D uncertain. The germline V gene has CDR1 SGHTA and CDR2 FQGNSA. There are 14 residues in the CDR3. V was pared by 5 bases and J by 3 bases, with 14 bases between. This CDR3 reads CASSHIDRYYEQYF. The CDR3 DNA reads as TGTGCCAGCAGCCACATTGACCGATACTACGAGCAGTACTTC.

The chain is built from TRBV7-3 and TRBJ1-1, with 9 bases lining up with TRBD1. The CDR3 spans 18 residues. Germline V gene lookup returns CDR1 SGHTA and CDR2 FQGTGA. V lost 2 bases to trimming and J lost 6 bases; unmatched junction nucleotides: 16. CDR3 in amino acids: CASSLAEGTGPKRSEAFF. For the CDR3, the DNA is TGTGCCAGCAGCTTAGCGGAAGGGACAGGGCCGAAAAGGTCTGAAGCTTTCTTT.

The V call is TRBV5-1, the J call TRBJ2-2; tentatively, D is TRBD2 (7 bases). CDR1 SGHRS and CDR2 YFSETQ come from the germline V gene. This CDR3 contains 17 residues. The V and J ends lost 4 bases and 4 bases respectively, with 20 bases between them. The CDR3 is CASSPLLGGGGTGELFF. DNA of the CDR3: TGCGCCAGCAGCCCGCTGTTGGGCGGGGGCGGCACCGGGGAGCTGTTTTTT.